This TCR beta chain appears in the sequencing data of a study of T cells in Graves' hyperthyroidism and ophthalmopathy. Study-level background: Peripheral blood was taken when the disease was first diagnosed, before any treatment began. General study findings and limits: Onset of ophthalmopathy came a median roughly 6 months after the model predicted it. Within blood appeared most thyroid clonotypes that had expanded above 0.001. From stable hyperthyroidism, ophthalmopathy was set apart by a 13 V-J model.

The CDR3 has 15 residues. V shed 6 bases, J shed 4 bases, and the junction held 9 bases outside the gene matches. This clonotype has more than one count but fewer than ten. Its antigen is undetermined. Amplification of TCR beta CDR3 regions was performed using RNA transcripts as template. TCR CDR3 regions were first amplified by RT-PCR with HTBI primers. TCRdb re-called the multiplex PCR reads through MiXCR, storing one row per CDR3 protein. The sample lists 380,000 or so distinct CDR3 sequences; 15% to 20% were seen once. The gene calls are TRBV12-3 or TRBV12-4 and TRBJ2-5, with TRBD2 matching 9 bases. Input material: blood. The sequence derives from a woman aged 18-30 years with Graves' hyperthyroidism. The CDR3 DNA is TGTGCCAGCAGAGATTTAGCGGGGGATCGAGAGACCCAGTACTTC. Translated, it gives CASRDLAGDRETQYF.